The present T cell receptor (beta chain) was sequenced within a study of technical replicates of blood from several donors. The germline gives CDR1 SGHTS, CDR2 YDEGEE. The CDR3 runs 10 residues. The germline V and J ends were trimmed by 2 bases and 6 bases, with 3 bases remaining between them. Only in-frame clones appear in the TCRdb table, and some are missing; sequencing was by immunoSEQ multiplex PCR. The sample lists tens of thousands of clones, 75% to 95% occurring once. This clone was seen just once. The sequence came from a human donor in good health. Some clones in this sample may be carry-over from other donors' samples. Input material: T cells isolated from PBMCs. The gene calls are TRBV5-8 and TRBJ2-7, with D hard to call. The CDR3 is CASSFLEQYF. CDR3 in DNA: TGTGCCAGCAGCTTCCTCGAGCAGTACTTC.